Presented here are 13 T cell receptor beta chains from one specimen sequenced in a study of shared clonotypes between healthy human individuals (TCRdb year 2020). For the CD8 naive samples, CD45RO-negative cells were positively selected for CCR7, yielding a CD45RA+CCR7+ population from which TemRA cells were excluded. Library method: the immunoSEQ multiplex PCR assay. The immuneACCESS repertoire file appears here via TCRdb, limited to in-frame rearrangements. These files lack a portion of the clones; in checked studies, under half of the deficit traces to unresolved V genes, and the cause of the others is not known. The sample table contains approximately 2,000,000 clones; only one count was recorded for 93% of them. The ten largest clones add up to 1.5% to 2% of the sample. The specimen sequenced was naive CD8+ T cells from PBMCs. The cell subset or site label, read with the paper, signifies: CD45RA+CCR7+. The receptors were sampled from a man aged 18 to 30 in good health. Some clones in this sample may be carry-over from other donors' samples.

The V gene is TRBV28, the J gene TRBJ2-7; D possibly corresponds to TRBD1 (6 bases). There are 12 residues in the CDR3. Trimming took 6 bases from V and 4 from J, leaving 10 bases between them. The V gene's germline CDR1 is MDHEN and CDR2 SYDVKM. CDR3 protein: CASRGRGYEQYF. CDR3 coding DNA: TGTGCCAGCAGGGGAAGGGGGTACGAGCAGTACTTC.

V and J are TRBV7-3 and TRBJ1-5; TRBD1 might be the D (5 bases). The germline gives CDR1 SGHTA, CDR2 FQGTGA. The CDR3 loop spans 12 amino acids. Trimming stripped 8 bases from V and 6 bases from J, with 11 bases between. The CDR3 protein is CASVQEGQPQHF. CDR3 coding DNA: TGTGCCAGCGTACAGGAAGGTCAGCCCCAGCATTTT. Variable domain in full (rest from reference TRBV7-3 and TRBJ1-5): GAGVSQTPSNKVTEKGKYVELRCDPISGHTALYWYRQSLGQGPEFLIYFQGTGAADDSGLPNDRFFAVRPEGSVSTLKIQRTERGDSAVYLCASVQEGQPQHFGDGTRLSIL.

This clone has a handful of counts. The rearrangement links TRBV6-6 to TRBJ1-1; D is unclear. The CDR3 loop spans 14 amino acids. Germline values: CDR1 MNHNY, CDR2 SVGAGI (reference sequence). The germline V and J ends were trimmed by 5 bases and 2 bases, with 12 bases remaining between them. The CDR3: CASSPPAVNTEAFF. CDR3 DNA: TGTGCCAGCAGTCCCCCGGCAGTCAACACTGAAGCTTTCTTT.

This chain connects TRBV7-6 to TRBJ2-1; 16 nucleotides match TRBD2. The V gene end was trimmed by 7 bases and the J gene end by 8 bases; junction bases not matched to a gene: 5. The CDR3 contains 15 residues. Germline loops: CDR1 SGHVS, CDR2 FNYEAQ. The CDR3 coding sequence is TGTGCCAGCACCCCGGGACTAGCGGGAGGGGATGAGCAGTTCTTC. Its protein product is CASTPGLAGGDEQFF.

The V call is TRBV7-9, the J call TRBJ2-3; 8 bases align to TRBD2. Trimming removed 10 bases from V and 6 bases from J; junction bases left unmatched: 15. The CDR3 spans 15 residues. The germline gives CDR1 SEHNR, CDR2 FQNEAQ (reference sequence). CDR3 sequence (DNA): TGTGCCACCCGACCCCTAGCGGGTAGGATGGATACGCAGTATTTT. Its protein is CATRPLAGRMDTQYF.

The chain combines TRBV2 with TRBJ1-3, with 9 bases fitting TRBD1. Looked up from germline, CDR1 is SNHLY and CDR2 is FYNNEI. The CDR3 runs 16 residues. The V and J ends lost 6 bases and 2 bases, in that order; junction bases with no gene match: 8. The CDR3 bases are TGTGCCAGCAGCCTCTCCGGGACAGGGCCTGGAAACACCATATATTTT. Translated, it gives CASSLSGTGPGNTIYF. Combining the CDR3 with reference TRBV2 and TRBJ1-3 gives the whole variable domain EPEVTQTPSHQVTQMGQEVILRCVPISNHLYFYWYRQILGQKVEFLVSFYNNEISEKSEIFDDQFSVERPDGSNFTLKIRSTKLEDSAMYFCASSLSGTGPGNTIYFGEGSWLTVV.

V and J are TRBV7-9 and TRBJ2-1, with D possibly TRBD2 on 5 matching bases. The CDR3 spans 13 residues. The ends were cut back, 7 bases at V and 4 bases at J, with 11 bases in the middle. The germline CDR1 and CDR2 sequences are SEHNR and FQNEAQ (reference sequence). The CDR3 sequence is CASISDFYNEQFF. The CDR3 bases are TGTGCCAGCATCTCGGACTTTTACAATGAGCAGTTCTTC.

The rearrangement links TRBV2 to TRBJ2-1, with TRBD1 matching 11 bases. Unmatched junction bases numbered 8, after V lost 4 bases and J lost 6 bases. The CDR3 has 16 amino acids. The V gene's germline CDR1 is SNHLY and CDR2 FYNNEI. As DNA, the CDR3 is TGTGCCAGCAGTGGTCAGGACAGGGGGCTGAGCAATGAGCAGTTCTTC. Amino acid sequence: CASSGQDRGLSNEQFF.

This chain joins TRBV27 and TRBJ2-7; perhaps TRBD1 as D (6 bases). CDR3 size: 15 residues. V lost 5 bases to trimming and J lost 2 bases, with 16 bases between them. Germline assignment: CDR1 MNHEY and CDR2 SMNVEV (reference sequence). Here the CDR3 reads CASSPTRGLPYEQYF. For the CDR3, the DNA is TGTGCCAGCAGTCCCACCAGGGGCCTCCCCTACGAGCAGTACTTC.

This chain uses TRBV10-2 with TRBJ2-2; D remains ambiguous. The germline V and J ends were trimmed by 6 bases and 4 bases, with 6 bases remaining between them. In germline, CDR1 is WSHSY, CDR2 SAAADI. CDR3 size: 12 residues. CDR3 sequence (DNA): TGCGCCAGCAGCTCTACCACCGGGGAGCTGTTTTTT. Its protein product is CASSSTTGELFF.

CDR3 in amino acids: CASSLGGPEQFF. The CDR3 DNA reads as TGTGCCAGCAGCCTAGGTGGTCCCGAGCAGTTCTTC. The chain uses TRBV25-1 and TRBJ2-1; D is unclear. Trimming stripped 6 bases from V and 10 bases from J, with 13 bases between. This CDR3 comprises 12 residues. Germline CDR1 MGHDK, CDR2 SYGVNS.

The genes are TRBV11-2 and TRBJ2-7; no definite D call. Trimming removed 4 bases from V and 5 bases from J, with 9 bases in between. Germline V gene lookup returns CDR1 SGHAT and CDR2 FQNNGV. The CDR3 covers 12 residues. CDR3 sequence (DNA): TGTGCCAGCAGCTACTTAGTACACGAGCAGTACTTC. Amino acid sequence: CASSYLVHEQYF.

CDR3 protein: CASSPRDSLETQYF. For the CDR3, the DNA is TGTGCCAGCAGCCCGAGGGACAGCTTGGAGACCCAGTACTTC. The genes are TRBV7-2 and TRBJ2-5; 7 bases are a match to TRBD1. The CDR3 runs to 14 residues. Trimming at V came to 5 bases and at J to 5 bases, leaving 8 bases not matched to a gene. From germline, CDR1 is SGHTA and CDR2 FQGNSA.